A few counts support the clone carrying this T cell receptor beta chain. Its antigen is not known. These data are taken from a study of T cells after yellow fever vaccination. General observations from the study: Only a minor proportion of clonotypes was detected across both CD4 and CD8 compartments. The booster saw the reappearance of most primary-vaccination clones (roughly 95% CD4, less than 90% CD8). Repertoires sorted by FACS could include abundant clonotypes that are contaminants from the bulk population.

Synthesis of TCR cDNA relied on 5'RACE template switching, which attached a universal primer site and UMIs. TCRdb called the 5' RACE reads again in MiXCR, with one record for every CDR3 protein. Of approximately 580,000 distinct CDR3 sequences listed, about a sixth are singletons. Germline values: CDR1 MGHRA, CDR2 YSYEKL. The J segment lost 2 bases and the V segment lost 5 bases, leaving 7 bases of the junction unmatched. This CDR3 is built from 15 residues. The rearrangement joins TRBV4-1 to TRBJ2-5; 8 positions match TRBD1. This clonotype originated in a young man who received the YFV17D yellow fever vaccine. The sequencing used PBMCs, collected about 5 days after the first yellow fever vaccination. CDR3 loop: CASSKTGVRQETQYF. CDR3 bases: TGCGCCAGCAGCAAGACAGGGGTACGGCAAGAGACCCAGTACTTC.